Following are 21 T cell receptor beta chains from one sample sequenced in a study of T cell changes during pregnancy in multiple sclerosis. The protocol was immunoSEQ multiplex PCR, while the TCRdb copy is restricted to in-frame clones and leaves out a portion. The sample lists more than 80,000 clones; 85% to 95% were seen once. The sample was peripheral blood, taken after pregnancy. The receptors derive from a female donor with multiple sclerosis, enrolled in a pregnancy study.

This rearrangement joins TRBV19 to TRBJ1-1; 9 bases line up with TRBD1. With V trimmed by 4 bases and J by 3 bases, 9 bases remained unmatched. Germline V gives CDR1 LNHDA, CDR2 SQIVND (reference sequence). The CDR3 spans 16 residues. Here the CDR3 DNA reads TGTGCCAGTAGTACCCTCACAGGGGGCAAGGACACTGAAGCTTTCTTT. Translating it yields CASSTLTGGKDTEAFF.

The genes are TRBV5-1 and TRBJ2-3, with 9 bases lining up with TRBD2. This CDR3 is built from 15 residues. Looked up from germline, CDR1 is SGHRS and CDR2 is YFSETQ. V dropped 5 bases and J dropped 4; count of bases not matched to a gene: 8. The CDR3 coding sequence is TGCGCCAGCAGGCTTGGCGGGGGGGCCCCAGATACGCAGTATTTT. It codes for CASRLGGGAPDTQYF.

This clone occurred once. The rearrangement links TRBV11-2 to TRBJ1-3, with TRBD1 matching over 7 bases. CDR3 length equals 18 residues. Per germline, CDR1 SGHAT and CDR2 FQNNGV. J lost 5 bases, V lost 2 bases, and 15 bases had no gene match. The CDR3 DNA reads as TGTGCCAGCAGCTTATACCCGAAATACCGACAGGGAAGAAACACCATATATTTT. Encoded protein: CASSLYPKYRQGRNTIYF.

The chain recombines TRBV28 with TRBJ2-7; a possible D gene is TRBD1 (6 bases). Germline lookup yields CDR1 MDHEN and CDR2 SYDVKM. This CDR3 spans 14 amino acids. V lost 4 bases, J lost 2 bases, and 12 bases lay in between. The CDR3 DNA follows: TGTGCCAGCAGTTCCGACAGGACGGCCTACGAGCAGTACTTC. Its protein product is CASSSDRTAYEQYF.

This clone has more than one count but fewer than ten. V is TRBV9 and J is TRBJ1-4; D gene ambiguous. The V end was cut by 0 bases, the J end by 5 bases, with 11 bases between. The length of the CDR3 is 15 residues. Germline loops: CDR1 SGDLS, CDR2 YYNGEE. CDR3 DNA: TGTGCCAGCAGCGTAGGGGTTGCGGGGAATGAAAAACTGTTTTTT. Translated, it gives CASSVGVAGNEKLFF.

The V call is TRBV7-2, the J call TRBJ2-3; 9 bases line up with TRBD2. The CDR3 runs 18 residues. V gave up 1 base and J gave up 5 bases; unmatched junction bases: 13. The germline V gene has CDR1 SGHTA and CDR2 FQGNSA. CDR3 amino acids: CASSLVLWLAGWEDTQYF. CDR3 coding DNA: TGTGCCAGCAGCTTAGTTCTATGGCTAGCGGGATGGGAAGATACGCAGTATTTT.

This chain joins TRBV6-1 and TRBJ2-1, with 7 bases fitting TRBD2. The CDR3 contains 15 residues. V was clipped by 2 bases and J by 6 bases; unmatched bases: 7. The V gene's germline CDR1 is MNHNS and CDR2 SASEGT. This CDR3 is CASSESLARANEQFF. CDR3 DNA sequence: TGTGCCAGCAGTGAATCACTAGCGAGAGCCAATGAGCAGTTCTTC.

As DNA, the CDR3 is TGTGCCAGTAGTATTAAGACTAGCGCATCCTACGAGCAGTACTTC. Amino acids: CASSIKTSASYEQYF. The chain employs TRBV19 and TRBJ2-7; 8 bases match TRBD2. CDR1 is LNHDA and CDR2 is SQIVND in the germline V gene (reference sequence). This CDR3 spans 15 amino acids. V was pared by 3 bases and J by 1 base, with 5 bases of the junction left unmatched.

This clone occurred once. The J gene is TRBJ2-2, the V gene TRBV19, with 10 bases matching TRBD2. This CDR3 comprises 17 residues. Germline V gene data show CDR1 as LNHDA and CDR2 as SQIVND (reference sequence). The junction had 11 bases not matched to a gene; V was cut back by 5 bases and J by 5 bases. The DNA of the CDR3 is TGTGCCAGTAGTTTTCCAGGACTAGCGGTGGGGACCGGGGAGCTGTTTTTT. This encodes CASSFPGLAVGTGELFF.

This sequence joins TRBV18 and TRBJ1-2, with a tentative D call TRBD1 (6 bases). In germline, CDR1 is KGHSH, CDR2 LQKENI. Between the trimmed V and J ends, which lost 6 bases and 2 bases, there was a span of 10 bases. The CDR3 length is 13 residues. As DNA, the CDR3 is TGTGCCAGCTCCTCGACAGGAAACTATGGCTACACCTTC. This sequence encodes CASSSTGNYGYTF.

The rearrangement joins TRBV6-5 to TRBJ1-2; 9 nucleotides match TRBD1. V was pared by 4 bases and J by 5 bases, with 11 bases of the junction left unmatched. The CDR3 has 16 residues. Germline values: CDR1 MNHEY, CDR2 SVGAGI. As DNA, the CDR3 is TGTGCCAGCAGTTCCCAGGGAATTGACAGGGGGTATGGCTACACCTTC. Translated: CASSSQGIDRGYGYTF.

The chain couples TRBV7-9 to TRBJ2-1; TRBD2 matches 9 bases. Trimming cost V 0 bases and J 4 bases; bases outside gene matches: 4. The CDR3 is 16 residues long. The germline V gene encodes CDR1 SEHNR and CDR2 FQNEAQ (reference sequence). The CDR3 DNA reads TGTGCCAGCAGCTTAGCCAGCGGGAGGCTATACAATGAGCAGTTCTTC. Translation: CASSLASGRLYNEQFF.

The table lists this clone with a count of one. The V call is TRBV2, the J call TRBJ2-3, with 15 bases that match TRBD2. Germline V gives CDR1 SNHLY, CDR2 FYNNEI. J was trimmed by 4 bases and V by 6 bases; bases with no gene match: 5. The CDR3 runs 16 residues. The DNA of the CDR3 is TGTGCCAGCAGGCCCGGGACTAGCGGGAGGTCAGATACGCAGTATTTT. Encoded protein: CASRPGTSGRSDTQYF.

The rearrangement links TRBV6-1 to TRBJ2-1; TRBD2 agrees at 11 bases. From germline, CDR1 is MNHNS and CDR2 SASEGT. The trim removed 10 bases at V and 5 bases at J, leaving 7 bases unmatched. This CDR3 comprises 14 residues. CDR3 in amino acids: CATSLAGGHNEQFF. The CDR3 DNA reads as TGTGCCACCTCCCTAGCGGGGGGCCACAATGAGCAGTTCTTC.

The V call is TRBV5-1, the J call TRBJ2-3; 12 bases agree with TRBD2. CDR1 SGHRS and CDR2 YFSETQ come from the germline V gene. The V segment lost 0 bases and the J segment 1 base; nucleotides outside the gene matches: 6. The CDR3 is 18 amino acids. CDR3 residues: CASSLGLAGVSGTDTQYF. CDR3 coding DNA: TGCGCCAGCAGCTTGGGACTAGCGGGAGTGTCGGGCACAGATACGCAGTATTTT.

V is TRBV5-1 and J is TRBJ2-1; 7 positions agree with TRBD2. This CDR3 comprises 15 residues. The germline V gene has CDR1 SGHRS and CDR2 YFSETQ. V shed 2 bases and J 1 base; nucleotides not matched to a gene: 3. The CDR3 sequence is CASSFGGGSYNEQFF. CDR3 bases: TGCGCCAGCAGCTTTGGGGGGGGGTCCTACAATGAGCAGTTCTTC.

The chain links TRBV15 to TRBJ2-6; D is undetermined. The V gene lost 5 bases and the J gene lost 0 bases, with 8 bases spanning the gap. Germline assignment: CDR1 LNHNV and CDR2 YYDKDF (reference sequence). CDR3 size: 15 residues. For the CDR3, the DNA is TGTGCCACCAGCGGCGGTACCTCTGGGGCCAACGTCCTGACTTTC. Protein product: CATSGGTSGANVLTF. Complete variable domain (other parts from reference TRBV15 and TRBJ2-6): DAMVIQNPRYQVTQFGKPVTLSCSQTLNHNVMYWYQQKSSQAPKLLFHYYDKDFNNEADTPDNFQSRRPNTSFCFLDIRSPGLGDTAMYLCATSGGTSGANVLTFGAGSRLTVL.

The V and J genes are TRBV6-4 and TRBJ2-3; 10 bases agree with TRBD1. The CDR3 consists of 15 residues. Germline V CDR1 and CDR2: MRHNA, SNTAGT. V shed 5 bases and J 3 bases; nucleotides not matched to a gene: 5. CDR3 bases: TGTGCCAGCAGTTTTAGACAGGGGGCAACAGATACGCAGTATTTT. Translation: CASSFRQGATDTQYF.

The V and J genes are TRBV6-4 and TRBJ2-3; D may be TRBD2 (6 bases). V was pared by 2 bases and J by 2 bases, with 11 bases between. The CDR3 contains 15 residues. Germline CDR1 and CDR2: MRHNA and SNTAGT. CDR3 loop: CASSDVRGTTDTQYF. Here the CDR3 DNA reads TGTGCCAGCAGTGACGTCCGCGGGACCACAGATACGCAGTATTTT.

V usage is TRBV30 and J usage is TRBJ1-1; TRBD1 matches at 8 bases. V trimming: 5 bases; J trimming: 5 bases; junction bases outside the gene matches: 4. CDR1 and CDR2 (germline): GTSNPN, SVGIG (reference sequence). CDR3 length: 12 residues. Here the CDR3 reads CAWGTGETEAFF. The CDR3 DNA sequence: TGTGCCTGGGGGACAGGTGAGACTGAAGCTTTCTTT.

V is TRBV7-2 and J is TRBJ2-7; 7 nucleotides align to TRBD1. The CDR3 length is 15 residues. The ends lost 0 bases at V and 5 bases at J; junction bases unmatched: 7. Germline assignment: CDR1 SGHTA and CDR2 FQGNSA. CDR3 DNA: TGTGCCAGCAGCTTAGCGACAGGGTACGGCCACGAGCAGTACTTC. This sequence encodes CASSLATGYGHEQYF.